The TCR beta chain described here comes from a study of identical twins. TCRdb called the 5' RACE reads again in MiXCR, with one record for every CDR3 protein. This table has some 1,700,000 distinct CDR3 sequences, less than 40% appearing once. Turning to this clonotype: Its specificity is not known.

Overall study findings and caveats: Shared out-of-frame alpha sequences (those common to twins) showed excess low generation probability. For cord blood, abundant beta clonotypes had fewer insertions, unlike memory repertoires, which showed none.

Germline CDR1 reads MGHRA; CDR2 reads YSYEKL. The V and J ends lost 0 bases and 8 bases respectively, with 15 bases between them. This CDR3 contains 15 residues. This chain uses TRBV4-1 with TRBJ2-3; D may correspond to TRBD1 or TRBD2 (7 bases each). The TCR comes from a newborn girl in good health. Sequenced input: cord blood. CDR3 in amino acids: CASSQETGPGGTQYF. The CDR3 nucleotides read TGCGCCAGCAGCCAAGAGACAGGGCCGGGAGGTACGCAGTATTTT.